Listed here are 10 T cell receptor beta chains from one sample, sequenced in a study of blood T cells in healthy people across ages. Alongside a J-beta primer mix, a sample-barcoded 5' primer served in a second PCR lasting 7 to 11 cycles. TCRdb called the 5' RACE reads again in MiXCR, with one record for every CDR3 protein. The sample contains around 2 million distinct CDR3 sequences, 39% of which appear only once. The sequencing sample was made of blood. The receptors stem from a human donor in good health.

The chain uses TRBV4-2 and TRBJ2-4; TRBD2 might be the D (7 bases). Looked up from germline, CDR1 is LGHNA and CDR2 is YNFKEQ. The CDR3 is 13 residues long. V shed 5 bases and J shed 9 bases, with 14 bases lying between them. CDR3 bases: TGTGCCAGCAGCACGCGGGGGCCAATCATTCAGTACTTC. Amino acids: CASSTRGPIIQYF.

The chain joins TRBV2 to TRBJ2-4; D is unresolved. The end of the DNA fits TRBJ2-7 better, so the J call may be wrong. CDR1 is SNHLY, CDR2 FYNNEI, per germline. The CDR3 runs 12 residues. The CDR3 is CASSVTLYEQYF. The CDR3 DNA reads as TGTGCCAGCAGTGTGACACTGTACGAGCAGTACTTC.

The chain combines TRBV3-1 with TRBJ2-3, with D tentatively TRBD1 (6 bases). Germline CDR1 and CDR2: LGHDT and YNNKEL (reference sequence). Trimming shortened V by 4 bases and J by 5 bases, and 13 bases separated the two germline ends. The CDR3 consists of 14 residues. The CDR3 reads CASSRTVTVDTQYF. CDR3 bases: TGTGCCAGCAGCCGGACAGTCACAGTAGATACGCAGTATTTT.

Only a few counts were recorded for this clonotype. The V gene is TRBV7-6, the J gene TRBJ1-5, with 8 bases fitting TRBD1. Germline loops: CDR1 SGHVS, CDR2 FNYEAQ. V shed 4 bases and J 2 bases; nucleotides not matched to a gene: 4. The CDR3 is made up of 15 amino acids. CDR3: CASSSDRGGNQPQHF. CDR3 nucleotides: TGTGCCAGCAGCTCCGACAGGGGTGGCAATCAGCCCCAGCATTTT.

This clonotype was seen only a few times. The chain joins TRBV7-2 to TRBJ2-1; TRBD2 might be the D (6 bases). V was pared by 3 bases and J by 8 bases, with 17 bases between. From germline, CDR1 is SGHTA and CDR2 FQGNSA. The CDR3 length is 15 residues. CDR3 protein: CASSFFSTSPDEQFF. The CDR3 DNA is TGTGCCAGCAGCTTCTTCTCGACTAGTCCCGATGAGCAGTTCTTC.

In its sample, this clonotype was seen a few times. V and J are TRBV3-1 and TRBJ2-1; D unclear. The CDR3 loop spans 14 amino acids. Germline CDR1 LGHDT, CDR2 YNNKEL (reference sequence). With 4 bases removed from V and 3 bases from J, the gap between germline ends came to 10 bases. Here the CDR3 reads CASSPETNYNEQFF. The CDR3 DNA is TGTGCCAGCAGCCCCGAAACCAACTACAATGAGCAGTTCTTC.

This clonotype was counted between two and nine times. V gene TRBV7-2 combines with J gene TRBJ2-4; D might be TRBD1 or TRBD2, each matching 5 bases. V lost 2 bases and J lost 7, with 12 bases in between. This CDR3 comprises 14 residues. Germline V lookup: CDR1 SGHTA, CDR2 FQGNSA. In nucleotides, the CDR3 is TGTGCCAGCAGCTTATTAGGCAGGGAGAACATTCAGTACTTC. As protein: CASSLLGRENIQYF.

This clonotype was seen a handful of times. The rearrangement uses TRBV20-1 and TRBJ2-1, with 7 bases that match TRBD2. Germline values: CDR1 DFQATT, CDR2 SNEGSKA (reference sequence). This CDR3 has 15 residues. The junction had 7 bases not matched to a gene; V was cut back by 5 bases and J by 0 bases. In DNA, the CDR3 is TGCAGTGCTCGCGGGGGACCCAGCTCCTACAATGAGCAGTTCTTC. Amino acids: CSARGGPSSYNEQFF.

The V gene is TRBV7-9, the J gene TRBJ1-2, with D possibly TRBD1 on 6 matching bases. CDR1 and CDR2 from the germline V gene are SEHNR and FQNEAQ (reference sequence). The CDR3 has 14 amino acids. The V end was cut by 4 bases, the J end by 5 bases, with 14 bases between. The CDR3 region has the DNA TGTGCCAGCAGCTGGGGGAGTACAGGGTATGGCTACACCTTC. It is translated as CASSWGSTGYGYTF.

This clonotype was seen more than once but under ten times. The V call is TRBV29-1, the J call TRBJ1-5, with a tentative D call TRBD1 (5 bases). Trimming took off 5 bases at V and 6 bases at J, with 17 bases between the two ends. CDR1 is SQVTM and CDR2 is ANQGSEA in the germline V gene. This CDR3 is 14 amino acids long. The DNA for the CDR3 is TGCAGCGTTTCCCTGGGGGGGGAAGGTCAGCCCCAGCATTTT. It specifies CSVSLGGEGQPQHF.